The clone carrying this TCR beta chain has just a few counts. This specimen comes from a study of blood T cells in healthy people across ages. In the study overall: In model experiments, template switching was able to capture about one barcoded beta molecule for every two T cells that were present.

Total RNA extracted from each sample amounted to at least 6 micrograms. A second roughly 6 to 11 cycle PCR used barcoded and J-beta primers. TCRdb processed the 5' RACE reads anew with MiXCR; each CDR3 protein has one entry. Among around 1.7 million distinct CDR3 sequences listed, approximately 28% were seen once. V was clipped by 4 bases and J by 8 bases, with 11 bases between them. CDR1 DFQATT and CDR2 SNEGSKA come from the germline V gene (reference sequence). The CDR3 has 12 residues. Sequences were obtained from blood. This clonotype was obtained from a woman aged 25 to 39 in good health. V usage is TRBV20-1 and J usage is TRBJ1-4; D call uncertain. The CDR3 DNA sequence: TGCAGTGCTACGGATTATGAGGAAAAACTGTTTTTT. This sequence encodes CSATDYEEKLFF.